This T cell receptor (beta chain) was recorded in a study of shared clonotypes between healthy human individuals. Repertoires were generated with immunoSEQ multiplex PCR, while TCRdb's copy carries only in-frame clones and drops some. Of 760,000 or so clones in the sample, 90% to 98% are singletons; the top ten hold 0.2% to 0.25%. To note about this clone: Its target is unknown.

The CDR3 sequence is 16 residues long. Germline loops: CDR1 MNHEY, CDR2 SMNVEV (reference sequence). Trimming removed 2 bases at V and 0 bases at J, with 13 bases between. Broader study findings: Sequencing depth was expected to affect clonotype sharing among donors. Naive subsets typically showed greater estimated richness than memory subsets.

Terminally differentiated effector memory CD45RA+ cells were excluded from the naive CD8 cells, which were CD45RO-negative and positively selected for CCR7. Recent vaccinations or acute infections were absent in the healthy HIV-negative adult donors. The sequenced sample consisted of naive CD8+ T cells sorted from blood. The chain uses TRBV27 and TRBJ1-1; maybe TRBD1 (5 bases). The TCR was taken from a man aged 25 to 40 in good health. Here the CDR3 DNA reads TGTGCCAGCAGTTTACTGGGCGACAGATTGAACACTGAAGCTTTCTTT. Protein sequence: CASSLLGDRLNTEAFF.